This T cell receptor beta chain emerged from a study of cytomegalovirus exposure and HLA in healthy donors (dated by TCRdb to 2016 to 2017). Regarding the research as a whole: In an earlier analysis of some 610 of the donors, 276 Gb of sequence data and 100 million or so unique TCR beta sequences from roughly 200 million T cells were reported. Across some 400 genotyped donors of the cohort, an average of about 240,000 unique TCR beta nucleotide sequences per donor were sequenced, and roughly 18% of those sequences were non-productive. Donor age, sex, ethnicity and CMV serostatus were compiled together with the repertoire data. Along with the roughly 670-subject first cohort, a separate validation cohort of over a hundred different subjects was used. The study aimed to test whether cataloging public T cell receptors could reveal signatures of past pathogen exposure. In an earlier analysis of roughly 600 of the donors, high-throughput TCR beta sequencing was used to judge whether each TCR beta V gene segment behaved as functional or pseudogenic. The number of donors typed differed by locus, with about 620-630 for A, B, C, DRB1 and DQB1, over 500 for DQA1, 600 to 610 for DPA1, and around 460 for DPB1. Class I and class II HLA loci were covered by the typing at four-digit resolution. A later genetic analysis took genome-wide SNP genotypes for about 55% of the 666 donors and used that subset as a discovery cohort. Rather than drawing on any new phenotypic data, the later analysis identified candidate immune exposures from TCR beta sequences and the way those sequences occurred across donors. The study used immunosequencing to profile the T cell repertoires of approximately 640 subjects and linked those repertoires to cytomegalovirus serostatus. Among the roughly 400 genotyped donors, approximately 76% belonged to the genetic ancestry cluster associated with self-reported Caucasian donors. Every repertoire in the discovery cohort had been generated on one and the same sequencing platform. Roughly five DR-DQ haplotypes were handled as single units for association and clustering because linkage in the cohort was strong. To study patterns of TCR occurrence, a later analysis re-analyzed previously published TCR beta repertoires from several hundred donors and added high-resolution HLA genotyping. An early release that covered about 600 HLA-typed donors contained about 290 gigabases of sequencing data and 80 million or so unique TCR sequences. To predict cytomegalovirus infection status, the study brought together high-throughput TCR immunosequencing, statistical association of individual TCRs with disease status, and machine learning.

In total, fewer than 750 healthy bone marrow donors made up the cohort. At the time of sampling, every cohort member was nominally healthy, though immune exposures that went unrecorded were likely present. The donor was CMV seronegative and was included in the group of around 320 seronegative cohort members. A peripheral blood sample was collected from each donor, and TCR beta sequencing was performed on peripheral blood mononuclear cells. Genomic DNA extraction from the blood cell samples was performed with the Qiagen DNeasy Blood Extraction Kit. CDR1 and CDR2 are read off the germline V gene (reference sequence) as DFQATT and SNEGSKA. The germline ends are 7 bases apart after V is trimmed by 8 bases and J by 6 bases. There are 9 amino acids in the CDR3, from cysteine to phenylalanine inclusive. Only the CDR3 DNA stays, 27 bases, in frame from base 1. As for this clone: The target of this receptor is not known. No much larger clone exists at a distance of one base, and base qualities are not known.

Study-wide conclusions, independent of this receptor: In a later genetic analysis, a missense DCLRE1C variant was associated with V-gene and J-gene trimming of TCR beta chains, and the association was replicated in an independent cohort. According to a later analysis, TCR association rates differed among HLA loci, with DRB1 alleles showing the most associated TCRs and HLA-C alleles showing the fewest. Most TCR sequences were seen in very few donors, while some public TCRs were found in many individuals. The earlier analysis of a few hundred of the donors excluded 15 to 20 rarely observed V segments, including chromosome 9 orphons, because counts were too low. In a later genetic analysis, fewer N-insertions in productive TCRs were reported among donors in an Asian-associated ancestry cluster than the 666-donor mean. Several of the top co-occurrence clusters appeared to be linked to parvovirus B19, influenza, CMV and Epstein-Barr virus, according to a later analysis. Cytomegalovirus status was reported to be diagnosed by the classifier with high specificity and sensitivity in both the original and validation cohorts. A further reported finding was that TCR beta sequences accurately predicted the HLA-A and HLA-B alleles for most subjects in the first cohort. Strong co-occurrence of HLA alleles, especially DR and DQ, made assigning TCR associations to individual alleles difficult. Sequencing depth was assumed to be roughly uniform across donors in the presence/absence analyses, though that assumption may not hold. Correlated functional status among segregating V segments might reflect linkage disequilibrium, but an unknown experimental factor could not be ruled out. The only immune exposure information available for the cohort was CMV serostatus. A total of some 180 TCR beta chains were listed by the study as associated with cytomegalovirus. Specific HLA alleles were associated with around 18,000 TCR beta sequences at a false discovery rate of 0.05 in a later analysis. The authors suggested that the approach could potentially be generalized to other disease states and immunological phenotypes. An earlier analysis of 450 to 750 of the donors showed that most TCR beta V segments appeared in productive rearrangements either about 87% or about 30% of the time, which broadly matched IMGT annotations. The 87-base-pair reads could not distinguish some IMGT-functional V segments, including TRBV6-2 and TRBV6-3, so those segments were excluded. A group of highly shared sequence variants was considered likely to be a technical artifact of the sequencing pipeline. This cohort had only TCR beta chains sequenced, and the lack of alpha or paired-chain data limited which features could be detected. In a later analysis, most CMV-associated TCR beta chains were found to appear HLA-restricted, with HLA associations seemingly driven largely by CMV exposure. In vitro tests confirmed that a few of the cytomegalovirus-associated TCR beta chains recognize cytomegalovirus antigens. Compared with equally common non-associated chains, HLA-associated TCR beta chains in a later analysis were more clonally expanded and had lower generation probabilities. Because HLA typing was unavailable for some donors at each locus, only the typed subset was used in association tests.

Library preparation used the immunoSEQ multiplex PCR assay. The multiplex PCR relied on a mix of 60 forward primers for TCR Vbeta segments and 13 reverse primers for TCR Jbeta segments. The CDR3 region of rearranged TCR beta genes was amplified from genomic DNA with a multiplex PCR assay. The amplified TCR beta libraries were sequenced on the Illumina HiSeq System as 87-base-pair reads. The original methods were these. A later analysis tallied roughly 76 million unique TCR beta chains across the roughly 610 repertoires, and some 10 million of those chains were shared by two or more donors. Raw reads were error-corrected and collapsed into unique sequences by a nearest-neighbor algorithm in which closely related sequences were merged to remove PCR and sequencing errors. CDR3 sequences were aligned to IMGT reference sequences to assign V, D and J gene segments. For a sequence to be retained, a match of at least six nucleotides was required to both a V gene segment and a J gene segment. Rearrangements were classified as productive when the CDR3 lacked stop codons and remained in frame with V and J, and all other rearrangements were classified as non-productive. Following IMGT convention, CDR3 was defined as the stretch from the second conserved V-encoded cysteine up to the conserved J-encoded phenylalanine. In an earlier analysis of around 640 of the donors, sequences lacking an unambiguous match to a single V gene segment were excluded. In an earlier analysis of almost 600 of the donors, a V segment was called functional when productive rearrangements were above 56.7%, and segregating when the standard deviation between donors exceeded 5%. A statistical classification framework was developed to diagnose cytomegalovirus status using the catalog of TCR beta chain sequences. In a later analysis, TCR nucleotide sequences were compared against IMGT/GENE-DB human TR gene sequences so that V and J genes could be assigned. Using the TCRdist pipeline, a later analysis assigned CDR3 sequences along with most-parsimonious VDJ recombination scenarios. In a later analysis, each TCR beta chain was defined by its CDR3 amino acid sequence together with its V-gene family, and reads lacking a unique V-gene family were excluded. To address suspected cross-contamination and a sequencing artifact, a later analysis removed several hundred highly shared, low-generation-probability nucleotide sequences. In a later analysis, a clonal expansion index was calculated for each public chain from normalized within-repertoire ranks of inferred template counts. A later analysis computed generation probabilities with a VDJ recombination model fitted to out-of-frame rearrangements, and checked the results against IGoR. In a later analysis, TCR-TCR, TCR-HLA and TCR-CMV co-occurrence was scored with hypergeometric tests, and a repertoire-size bias correction was applied to TCR pairs. False discovery rates were estimated in a later analysis by permuting HLA or CMV assignments 20 times. In a later analysis, co-occurring TCRs were grouped using DBSCAN, and TCRdist sequence similarity was added for clustering within HLA-allele-positive subsets. For co-occurrence clustering, repertoires with fewer than 30,000 or more than 120,000 public chains were excluded, along with a handful of repertoires with anomalous nucleotide sharing. TCRdb stores this immuneACCESS table with in-frame sequences only. Part of the clones is absent; in the studies checked, under half of the shortfall reflects unresolved V genes, and no reason is known for the rest. The V and J calls and clone size come from that table; D and trimming were worked out from the DNA. Here the sample has approximately 110,000 clones; approximately 86% occur a single time. The top ten clones comprise 5% to 6.5% of the sample.

Here the chain combines TRBV20-1 and TRBJ1-1; the D gene is unclear. This clonotype was sampled from a man in his late teens or twenties in good health and CMV-seronegative. Source material: PBMCs. The DNA reads as follows: TGCAGTACTTTCCCTGAAGCTTTCTTT. This encodes CSTFPEAFF.